Listed below are T cell receptor beta chains from one sample, sequenced in a study of T cell responses to AZD1222 COVID-19 vaccine. Only in-frame clones appear in the TCRdb table, and some are missing; sequencing was by immunoSEQ multiplex PCR. Altogether 130,000 to 150,000 clones are present, about 86% being singletons, with the ten largest covering about 5.4%. Sequenced material: peripheral blood, taken 28 days after the second AZD1222 dose. These receptors were collected from an adult who received the AZD1222 COVID-19 vaccine. Each CDR3 is given with its conserved first and last residue. The order of the fields is J gene, V gene, clone size, D gene, CDR3 DNA, CDR3 protein. A D gene is named only where the DNA matches it firmly. A clone size is listed for some rows: how often the clone was seen (once, few, many), or a class if it is expanded.

j_call: TRBJ2-7
v_call: TRBV5-4
clone_size: -
d_call: -
cdr3_nt: TGTGCCAGCAGCCCACCAGGGCTGAGTAGCGAGCAGTACTTC
cdr3_aa: CASSPPGLSSEQYF

j_call: TRBJ1-2
v_call: TRBV19
clone_size: once
d_call: -
cdr3_nt: TGTGCCAGTAGTATAAGCGACTATGGCTACACCTTC
cdr3_aa: CASSISDYGYTF

j_call: TRBJ1-6
v_call: TRBV10-2
clone_size: -
d_call: -
cdr3_nt: TGCGCCAGCAGTCCCCAGGGCGAATCATTTTCACCCCTCCACTTT
cdr3_aa: CASSPQGESFSPLHF

j_call: TRBJ1-1
v_call: TRBV5-1
clone_size: -
d_call: -
cdr3_nt: TGCGCCAGCAGCCAGGGCAAGGACACTGAAGCTTTCTTT
cdr3_aa: CASSQGKDTEAFF

j_call: TRBJ2-1
v_call: TRBV6-2/TRBV6-3
clone_size: -
d_call: TRBD1
cdr3_nt: TGTGCCAGCAGCCCTAAGGGGGCGCTTTCTTTTGTCAATGAGCAGTTCTTC
cdr3_aa: CASSPKGALSFVNEQFF

j_call: TRBJ1-1
v_call: TRBV5-1
clone_size: -
d_call: TRBD1
cdr3_nt: TGCGCCAGCAGCTTGGCACAGGGGGCTGGTGAAGCTTTCTTT
cdr3_aa: CASSLAQGAGEAFF

j_call: TRBJ2-7
v_call: TRBV20-1
clone_size: -
d_call: TRBD1
cdr3_nt: TGCAGTCCAGGGGGCTCCTACGAGCAGTACTTC
cdr3_aa: CSPGGSYEQYF

j_call: TRBJ1-5
v_call: TRBV10-2
clone_size: -
d_call: -
cdr3_nt: TGCGCCAGCGGGACGGACGGGGGCAATCAGCCCCAGCATTTT
cdr3_aa: CASGTDGGNQPQHF

j_call: TRBJ1-4
v_call: TRBV6-5
clone_size: few
d_call: -
cdr3_nt: TGTGCCAGCAGTAGACTCGGGGGGGGAGGTGAAAAACTGTTTTTT
cdr3_aa: CASSRLGGGGEKLFF

j_call: TRBJ2-7
v_call: TRBV10-3
clone_size: -
d_call: TRBD1
cdr3_nt: TGTGCCATCAGTGAGGGCCCCCGGGACAGGGGACTCTACGAGCAGTACTTC
cdr3_aa: CAISEGPRDRGLYEQYF

j_call: TRBJ2-4
v_call: TRBV3-1/TRBV3-2
clone_size: -
d_call: -
cdr3_nt: TGTGCCAGCAGCCAGGACGGGACAACTCTAGCCAAAAACATTCAGTACTTC
cdr3_aa: CASSQDGTTLAKNIQYF

j_call: TRBJ1-2
v_call: TRBV30
clone_size: -
d_call: TRBD1
cdr3_nt: TGTGCCACTCAGGCACAGGGGACGGCGGGCTACACCTTC
cdr3_aa: CATQAQGTAGYTF

j_call: TRBJ1-2
v_call: TRBV5-1
clone_size: -
d_call: TRBD1
cdr3_nt: TGCGCCAGCAGCTCTGGGACAGGGAACTATGGCTACACCTTC
cdr3_aa: CASSSGTGNYGYTF

j_call: TRBJ2-1
v_call: TRBV5-6
clone_size: -
d_call: TRBD2
cdr3_nt: TGTGCCAGCAGCTGGGGATTAGAAAGCGGGGGACCTAATGAGCAGTTCTTC
cdr3_aa: CASSWGLESGGPNEQFF

j_call: TRBJ1-2
v_call: TRBV2
clone_size: few
d_call: TRBD1
cdr3_nt: TGTGCCAGCAGTGAAGTAAGGACAGGGGCCTATGGCTACACCTTC
cdr3_aa: CASSEVRTGAYGYTF

j_call: TRBJ1-5
v_call: TRBV28
clone_size: -
d_call: -
cdr3_nt: TGTGCCAGCAGTCCCGGGACTCCGAATCAGCCCCAGCATTTT
cdr3_aa: CASSPGTPNQPQHF

j_call: TRBJ2-5
v_call: TRBV11-2
clone_size: few
d_call: -
cdr3_nt: TGTGCCAGCAGCCCTCAAGCGGAAGCGAGCCAGTACTTC
cdr3_aa: CASSPQAEASQYF

j_call: TRBJ2-1
v_call: TRBV6-1
clone_size: -
d_call: -
cdr3_nt: TGTGCCAGCAGTGCCAATGGGGGAGGAGGGAGGCCCTACAATGAGCAGTTCTTC
cdr3_aa: CASSANGGGGRPYNEQFF

j_call: TRBJ2-3
v_call: TRBV7-9
clone_size: once
d_call: TRBD2
cdr3_nt: TGTGCCAGCAGCCCCAGCGGGGGGCACCCAGATACGCAGTATTTT
cdr3_aa: CASSPSGGHPDTQYF

j_call: TRBJ1-4
v_call: TRBV19
clone_size: -
d_call: -
cdr3_nt: TGTGCCAGTAGGCGGACAGCAACTAATGAAAAACTGTTTTTT
cdr3_aa: CASRRTATNEKLFF

j_call: TRBJ2-1
v_call: TRBV6-6
clone_size: -
d_call: TRBD2
cdr3_nt: TGTGCCAGCACTCGCCGAGCAGCGGGAAGTACCCCCAATGAGCAGTTCTTC
cdr3_aa: CASTRRAAGSTPNEQFF

j_call: TRBJ1-4
v_call: TRBV5-1
clone_size: -
d_call: TRBD1
cdr3_nt: TGCGCCAGCAGCCCTCCGGGGGACAGGGGAAAACTGTTTTTT
cdr3_aa: CASSPPGDRGKLFF

j_call: TRBJ1-1
v_call: TRBV3-1/TRBV3-2
clone_size: -
d_call: -
cdr3_nt: TGTGCCAGCAGCCAAGGAGGAGGGGCTGAAGCTTTCTTT
cdr3_aa: CASSQGGGAEAFF

j_call: TRBJ2-5
v_call: TRBV28
clone_size: -
d_call: TRBD1
cdr3_nt: TGTGCCAGCAGTTTGACAGGGATCCAAGAGACCCAGTACTTC
cdr3_aa: CASSLTGIQETQYF

j_call: TRBJ2-5
v_call: TRBV4-1
clone_size: -
d_call: -
cdr3_nt: TGCGCCAGCAGCCCAATCCCTGGAGGTTCCCAAGAGACCCAGTACTTC
cdr3_aa: CASSPIPGGSQETQYF

j_call: TRBJ1-2
v_call: TRBV18
clone_size: -
d_call: -
cdr3_nt: TGTGCCAGCTCACCGGGGATAGGCTATGGCTACACCTTC
cdr3_aa: CASSPGIGYGYTF

j_call: TRBJ1-1
v_call: TRBV2
clone_size: -
d_call: TRBD1
cdr3_nt: TGTGCCAGCAGCCGGGACAGCCCCATGAACACTGAAGCTTTCTTT
cdr3_aa: CASSRDSPMNTEAFF

j_call: TRBJ2-1
v_call: TRBV24-1
clone_size: -
d_call: TRBD2
cdr3_nt: TGTGCCACTTCTAGCGGGAGGGCCGCTGAGCAGTTCTTC
cdr3_aa: CATSSGRAAEQFF

j_call: TRBJ1-4
v_call: TRBV28
clone_size: -
d_call: -
cdr3_nt: TGTGCCAGCAGTTTAACTAATGAAAAACTGTTTTTT
cdr3_aa: CASSLTNEKLFF

j_call: TRBJ1-4
v_call: TRBV28
clone_size: -
d_call: -
cdr3_nt: TGCGCCTCGGACCGAGGGAATGAAAAACTGTTTTTT
cdr3_aa: CASDRGNEKLFF

j_call: TRBJ1-2
v_call: TRBV28
clone_size: -
d_call: TRBD1
cdr3_nt: TGTGCCAGCAGTCCTTATACCGGACAGGGGTGGTATGGCTACACCTTC
cdr3_aa: CASSPYTGQGWYGYTF